A selection of T cell receptor beta chains follows, all from one sample in a study of cytomegalovirus exposure and HLA in healthy donors. Libraries were prepared by immunoSEQ multiplex PCR; TCRdb keeps only in-frame clonotypes and omits some of them. The table has roughly 200,000 clones, roughly three quarters seen once. The sample comprised PBMCs. Receptor source: a male donor in good health and CMV-seronegative. CDR3s include the opening cysteine and the closing phenylalanine or tryptophan. Each record gives: V gene, clone size, D gene, J gene, CDR3 protein, CDR3 DNA. D genes are given only for firm matches. Where a row states a size, it is once, few, many or the class of an expanded clone; other rows omit it.

V gene: TRBV10-3; clone size: .; D gene: .; J gene: TRBJ2-1; CDR3 protein: CAISEGRGGMNEQFF; CDR3 DNA: TGTGCCATCAGTGAGGGACGAGGGGGAATGAATGAGCAGTTCTTC
V gene: TRBV19; clone size: .; D gene: .; J gene: TRBJ1-5; CDR3 protein: CASGTETAGNQPQHF; CDR3 DNA: TGTGCCAGTGGCACGGAGACAGCTGGCAATCAGCCCCAGCATTTT
V gene: TRBV6-5; clone size: .; D gene: .; J gene: TRBJ1-1; CDR3 protein: CASSTWHQNTEAFF; CDR3 DNA: TGTGCCAGCAGCACCTGGCATCAGAACACTGAAGCTTTCTTT
V gene: TRBV5-1; clone size: .; D gene: .; J gene: TRBJ1-1; CDR3 protein: CASSPGEGLPEAFF; CDR3 DNA: TGCGCCAGCAGCCCCGGGGAAGGGCTTCCTGAAGCTTTCTTT
V gene: TRBV30; clone size: .; D gene: .; J gene: TRBJ1-2; CDR3 protein: CAWSVLNYGYTF; CDR3 DNA: TGTGCCTGGAGTGTACTTAACTATGGCTACACCTTC
V gene: TRBV6-1; clone size: .; D gene: .; J gene: TRBJ1-4; CDR3 protein: CASSDDTGFEKLFF; CDR3 DNA: TGTGCCAGCAGTGACGATACAGGGTTCGAAAAACTGTTTTTT
V gene: TRBV28; clone size: .; D gene: TRBD1; J gene: TRBJ1-5; CDR3 protein: CASSLSGGSNQPQHF; CDR3 DNA: TGTGCCAGCAGTTTATCAGGGGGGAGCAATCAGCCCCAGCATTTT
V gene: TRBV19; clone size: .; D gene: .; J gene: TRBJ2-7; CDR3 protein: CASSRGGYGSYEQYF; CDR3 DNA: TGTGCCAGTAGTAGGGGGGGCTATGGCTCCTACGAGCAGTACTTC
V gene: TRBV30; clone size: .; D gene: TRBD2; J gene: TRBJ2-1; CDR3 protein: CAWSHGLAGYNEQFF; CDR3 DNA: TGTGCCTGGAGCCATGGCCTAGCGGGATACAATGAGCAGTTCTTC
V gene: TRBV15; clone size: .; D gene: .; J gene: TRBJ2-6; CDR3 protein: CATSPERTGANVLTF; CDR3 DNA: TGTGCCACTAGTCCAGAGCGGACTGGGGCCAACGTCCTGACTTTC
V gene: TRBV12-5; clone size: .; D gene: .; J gene: TRBJ2-5; CDR3 protein: CASGLAGGVRTQYF; CDR3 DNA: TGTGCTAGTGGTTTGGCAGGAGGTGTAAGGACCCAGTACTTC
V gene: TRBV7-2; clone size: .; D gene: .; J gene: TRBJ2-4; CDR3 protein: CASRYREGSNIQYF; CDR3 DNA: TGTGCCAGCAGGTACAGGGAAGGGTCAAACATTCAGTACTTC
V gene: TRBV13; clone size: .; D gene: .; J gene: TRBJ2-1; CDR3 protein: CASSLRRLNSYNEQFF; CDR3 DNA: TGTGCCAGCAGCTTAAGGCGACTCAACTCCTACAATGAGCAGTTCTTC
V gene: TRBV6-6; clone size: .; D gene: TRBD1; J gene: TRBJ1-5; CDR3 protein: CASRPGQGNQPQHF; CDR3 DNA: TGTGCCAGCAGACCGGGACAGGGAAACCAGCCCCAGCATTTT
V gene: TRBV6-5; clone size: .; D gene: TRBD2; J gene: TRBJ2-7; CDR3 protein: CASSKGTSGAGEQYF; CDR3 DNA: TGTGCCAGCAGTAAGGGGACTAGCGGGGCGGGAGAGCAGTACTTC
V gene: TRBV2; clone size: .; D gene: TRBD1; J gene: TRBJ2-1; CDR3 protein: CASSEARGTGFNEQFF; CDR3 DNA: TGTGCCAGCAGTGAAGCTCGGGGGACAGGGTTTAATGAGCAGTTCTTC
V gene: TRBV28; clone size: .; D gene: .; J gene: TRBJ2-3; CDR3 protein: CASSRQKDTQYF; CDR3 DNA: TGTGCCAGCAGCCGACAGAAAGATACGCAGTATTTT
V gene: TRBV19; clone size: few; D gene: .; J gene: TRBJ1-1; CDR3 protein: CASRTDPTMNTEAFF; CDR3 DNA: TGTGCCAGTCGGACTGACCCAACAATGAACACTGAAGCTTTCTTT
V gene: TRBV19; clone size: .; D gene: TRBD2; J gene: TRBJ2-7; CDR3 protein: CASSMGGGSYEQYF; CDR3 DNA: TGTGCCAGTAGCATGGGGGGAGGGTCTTACGAGCAGTACTTC
V gene: TRBV6-1; clone size: .; D gene: TRBD1; J gene: TRBJ1-1; CDR3 protein: CASRRGDRVNTEAFF; CDR3 DNA: TGTGCCAGCAGACGGGGGGACAGGGTGAACACTGAAGCTTTCTTT
V gene: TRBV28; clone size: .; D gene: TRBD2; J gene: TRBJ2-7; CDR3 protein: CASSFGGLAGAEQYF; CDR3 DNA: TGTGCCAGCAGTTTCGGGGGACTAGCGGGAGCCGAGCAGTACTTC
V gene: TRBV11-3; clone size: .; D gene: .; J gene: TRBJ1-6; CDR3 protein: CASSSGGNSPLHF; CDR3 DNA: TGTGCCAGCAGCTCCGGAGGGAATTCACCCCTCCACTTT
V gene: TRBV30; clone size: once; D gene: .; J gene: TRBJ1-5; CDR3 protein: CAWSPYTGRAQHF; CDR3 DNA: TGTGCCTGGAGTCCTTATACAGGGAGGGCCCAGCATTTT
V gene: TRBV10-3; clone size: .; D gene: .; J gene: TRBJ1-6; CDR3 protein: CAISESTEWSSLHF; CDR3 DNA: TGTGCCATCAGTGAGTCGACAGAGTGGTCGTCCCTCCACTTT
V gene: TRBV27; clone size: .; D gene: TRBD2; J gene: TRBJ2-1; CDR3 protein: CASSLAGASLNEQFF; CDR3 DNA: TGTGCCAGCAGTCTAGCGGGAGCCTCTCTCAATGAGCAGTTCTTC
V gene: TRBV27; clone size: few; D gene: TRBD1; J gene: TRBJ1-5; CDR3 protein: CASSLYSGGLNQPQHF; CDR3 DNA: TGTGCCAGCAGTTTATATTCAGGGGGCCTCAATCAGCCCCAGCATTTT
V gene: TRBV11-3; clone size: .; D gene: TRBD2; J gene: TRBJ2-3; CDR3 protein: CASSPRRESRDTQYF; CDR3 DNA: TGTGCCAGCAGCCCTCGGCGGGAGTCTAGAGATACGCAGTATTTT
V gene: TRBV28; clone size: .; D gene: TRBD1; J gene: TRBJ1-1; CDR3 protein: CASRGLGQSNTEAFF; CDR3 DNA: TGTGCCAGCAGAGGCCTGGGACAGTCGAACACTGAAGCTTTCTTT
V gene: TRBV27; clone size: .; D gene: .; J gene: TRBJ2-2; CDR3 protein: CASSPDGLNTGELFF; CDR3 DNA: TGTGCCAGCAGTCCCGATGGACTCAACACCGGGGAGCTGTTTTTT
V gene: TRBV28; clone size: few; D gene: TRBD1; J gene: TRBJ1-2; CDR3 protein: CASRTGTGGLQGYTF; CDR3 DNA: TGTGCCAGCAGAACGGGAACAGGGGGATTGCAGGGCTACACCTTC
V gene: TRBV6-5; clone size: .; D gene: TRBD1; J gene: TRBJ1-2; CDR3 protein: CASSYSGQGVYGYTF; CDR3 DNA: TGTGCCAGCAGTTATTCCGGACAGGGGGTCTATGGCTACACCTTC
V gene: TRBV7-2; clone size: .; D gene: .; J gene: TRBJ1-6; CDR3 protein: CASSLGPALGSPLHF; CDR3 DNA: TGTGCCAGCAGCTTAGGCCCCGCCCTAGGTTCACCCCTCCACTTT
V gene: TRBV6-6; clone size: few; D gene: .; J gene: TRBJ1-3; CDR3 protein: CASSYGLSGNTIYF; CDR3 DNA: TGTGCCAGCAGTTACGGCCTCTCTGGAAACACCATATATTTT
V gene: TRBV28; clone size: .; D gene: .; J gene: TRBJ1-4; CDR3 protein: CASSLGGLSEKLFF; CDR3 DNA: TGTGCCAGCAGTTTAGGCGGATTAAGTGAAAAACTGTTTTTT
V gene: TRBV30; clone size: .; D gene: .; J gene: TRBJ1-5; CDR3 protein: CAWSVNAGGGPQPQHF; CDR3 DNA: TGTGCCTGGAGTGTAAACGCCGGGGGGGGGCCTCAGCCCCAGCATTTT
V gene: TRBV19; clone size: .; D gene: TRBD1; J gene: TRBJ1-1; CDR3 protein: CASSISQGAEEAFF; CDR3 DNA: TGTGCCAGTAGTATTAGTCAGGGGGCGGAAGAAGCTTTCTTT
V gene: TRBV11-2; clone size: .; D gene: .; J gene: TRBJ1-5; CDR3 protein: CASSFTTNQPQHF; CDR3 DNA: TGTGCCAGCAGCTTTACAACGAATCAGCCCCAGCATTTT